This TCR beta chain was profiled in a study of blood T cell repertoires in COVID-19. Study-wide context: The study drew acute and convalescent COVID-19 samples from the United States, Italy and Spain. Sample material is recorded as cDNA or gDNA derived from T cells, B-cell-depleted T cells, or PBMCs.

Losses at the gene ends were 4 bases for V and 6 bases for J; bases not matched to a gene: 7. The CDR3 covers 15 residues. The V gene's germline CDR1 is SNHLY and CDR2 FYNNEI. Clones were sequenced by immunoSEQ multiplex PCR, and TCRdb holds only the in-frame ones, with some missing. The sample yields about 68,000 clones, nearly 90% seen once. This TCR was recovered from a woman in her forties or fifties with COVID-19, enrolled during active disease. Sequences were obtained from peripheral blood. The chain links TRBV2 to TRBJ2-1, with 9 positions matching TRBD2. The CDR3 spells CASSGGTSRFNEQFF. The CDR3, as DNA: TGTGCCAGCAGTGGCGGGACTAGCAGGTTCAATGAGCAGTTCTTC.